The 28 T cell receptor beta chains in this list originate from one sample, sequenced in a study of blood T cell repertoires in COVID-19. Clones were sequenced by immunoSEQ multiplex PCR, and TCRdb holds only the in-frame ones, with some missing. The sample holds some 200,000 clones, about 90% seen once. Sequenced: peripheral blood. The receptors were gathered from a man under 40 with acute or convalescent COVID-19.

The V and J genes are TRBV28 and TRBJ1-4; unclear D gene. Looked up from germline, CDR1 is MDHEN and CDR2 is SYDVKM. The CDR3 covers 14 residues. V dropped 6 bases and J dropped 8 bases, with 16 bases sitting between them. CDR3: CASSMSGVWEKLFF. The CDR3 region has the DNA TGTGCCAGCAGCATGTCGGGTGTTTGGGAAAAACTGTTTTTT.

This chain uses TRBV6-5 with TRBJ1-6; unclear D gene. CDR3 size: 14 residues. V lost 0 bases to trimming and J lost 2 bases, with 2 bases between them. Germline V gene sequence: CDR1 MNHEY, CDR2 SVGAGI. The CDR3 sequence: CASSYSAYNSPLHF. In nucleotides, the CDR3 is TGTGCCAGCAGTTACTCCGCCTATAATTCACCCCTCCACTTT.

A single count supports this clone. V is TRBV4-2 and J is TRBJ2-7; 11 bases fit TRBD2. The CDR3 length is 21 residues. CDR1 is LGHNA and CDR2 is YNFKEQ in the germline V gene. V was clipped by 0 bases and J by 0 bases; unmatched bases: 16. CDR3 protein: CASSQESGGTSGTSPSYEQYF. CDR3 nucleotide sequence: TGTGCCAGCAGCCAAGAAAGTGGGGGGACTAGCGGAACCTCTCCCTCCTACGAGCAGTACTTC.

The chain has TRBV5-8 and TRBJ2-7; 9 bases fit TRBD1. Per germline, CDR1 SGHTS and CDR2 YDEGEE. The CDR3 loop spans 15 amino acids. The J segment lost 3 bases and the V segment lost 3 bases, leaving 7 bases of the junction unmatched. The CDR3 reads CASSSGTGSIYEQYF. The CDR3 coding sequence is TGTGCCAGCAGCTCCGGGACAGGGTCGATCTACGAGCAGTACTTC.

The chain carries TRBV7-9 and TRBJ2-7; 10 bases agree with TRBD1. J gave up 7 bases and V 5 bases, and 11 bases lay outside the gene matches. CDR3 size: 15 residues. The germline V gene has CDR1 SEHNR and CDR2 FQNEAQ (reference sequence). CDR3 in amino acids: CASSRSGTGAWEQYF. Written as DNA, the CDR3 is TGTGCCAGCAGCCGATCCGGGACAGGGGCTTGGGAGCAGTACTTC.

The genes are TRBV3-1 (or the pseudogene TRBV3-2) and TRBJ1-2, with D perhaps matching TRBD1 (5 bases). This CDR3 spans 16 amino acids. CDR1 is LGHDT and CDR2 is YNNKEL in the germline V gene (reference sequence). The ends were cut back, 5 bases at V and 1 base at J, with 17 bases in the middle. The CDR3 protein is CASSFHLAGHNYGYTF. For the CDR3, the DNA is TGTGCCAGCAGCTTCCACCTTGCAGGGCATAACTATGGCTACACCTTC.

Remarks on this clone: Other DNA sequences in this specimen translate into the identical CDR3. The CDR3 is CASSSRQGGTEAFF. The CDR3 coding sequence is TGCGCCAGCAGCTCTCGACAGGGTGGCACTGAAGCTTTCTTT. This chain joins TRBV5-1 and TRBJ1-1; 7 nucleotides agree with TRBD1. Germline V gene lookup returns CDR1 SGHRS and CDR2 YFSETQ. The CDR3 extends over 14 amino acids. V shed 3 bases, J shed 4 bases, and the junction held 6 bases outside the gene matches.

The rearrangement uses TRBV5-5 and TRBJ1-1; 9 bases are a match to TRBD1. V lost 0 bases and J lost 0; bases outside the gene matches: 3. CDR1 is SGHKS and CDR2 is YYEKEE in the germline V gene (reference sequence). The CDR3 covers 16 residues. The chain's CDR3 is CASSLVQGAVNTEAFF. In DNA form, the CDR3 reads TGTGCCAGCAGCTTGGTACAGGGGGCGGTGAACACTGAAGCTTTCTTT.

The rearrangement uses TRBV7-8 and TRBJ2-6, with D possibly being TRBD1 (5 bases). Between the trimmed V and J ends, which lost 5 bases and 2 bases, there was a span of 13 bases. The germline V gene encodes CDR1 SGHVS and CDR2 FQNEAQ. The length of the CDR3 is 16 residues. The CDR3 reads CASSHQDRPGANVLTF. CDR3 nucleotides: TGTGCCAGCAGCCACCAAGACAGACCTGGGGCCAACGTCCTGACTTTC. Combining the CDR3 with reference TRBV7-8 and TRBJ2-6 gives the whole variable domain GAGVSQSPRYKVAKRGQDVALRCDPISGHVSLFWYQQALGQGPEFLTYFQNEAQLDKSGLPSDRFFAERPEGSVSTLKIQRTQQEDSAVYLCASSHQDRPGANVLTFGAGSRLTVL.

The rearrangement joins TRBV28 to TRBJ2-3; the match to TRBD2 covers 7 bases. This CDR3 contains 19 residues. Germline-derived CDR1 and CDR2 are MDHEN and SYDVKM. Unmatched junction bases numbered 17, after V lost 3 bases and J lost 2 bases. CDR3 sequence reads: CASSFPMAQAGEFTDTQYF. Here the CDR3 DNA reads TGTGCCAGCAGTTTTCCCATGGCCCAGGCGGGAGAGTTCACAGATACGCAGTATTTT.

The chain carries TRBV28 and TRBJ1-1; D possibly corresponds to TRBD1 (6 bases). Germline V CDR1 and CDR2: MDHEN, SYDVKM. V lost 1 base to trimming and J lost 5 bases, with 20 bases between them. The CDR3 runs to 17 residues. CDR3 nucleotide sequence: TGTGCCAGCAGTTTATACGGGTCGGGGGGCGCACGGACTGAAGCTTTCTTT. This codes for CASSLYGSGGARTEAFF. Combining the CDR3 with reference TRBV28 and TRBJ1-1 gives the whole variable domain DVKVTQSSRYLVKRTGEKVFLECVQDMDHENMFWYRQDPGLGLRLIYFSYDVKMKEKGDIPEGYSVSREKKERFSLILESASTNQTSMYLCASSLYGSGGARTEAFFGQGTRLTVV.

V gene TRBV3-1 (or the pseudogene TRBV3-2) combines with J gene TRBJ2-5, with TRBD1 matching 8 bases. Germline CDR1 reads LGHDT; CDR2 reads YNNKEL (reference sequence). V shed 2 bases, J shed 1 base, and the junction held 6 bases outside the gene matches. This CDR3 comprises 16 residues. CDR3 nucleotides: TGTGCCAGCAGCCAAAGACAGGGGTGGGGCCAAGAGACCCAGTACTTC. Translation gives CASSQRQGWGQETQYF.

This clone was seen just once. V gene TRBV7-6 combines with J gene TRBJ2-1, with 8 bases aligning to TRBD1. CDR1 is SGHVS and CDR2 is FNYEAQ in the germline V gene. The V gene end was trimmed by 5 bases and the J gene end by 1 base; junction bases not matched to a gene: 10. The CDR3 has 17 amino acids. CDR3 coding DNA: TGTGCCAGCAGCACTCCACAGGGGGGTGGATCCTACAATGAGCAGTTCTTC. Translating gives CASSTPQGGGSYNEQFF.

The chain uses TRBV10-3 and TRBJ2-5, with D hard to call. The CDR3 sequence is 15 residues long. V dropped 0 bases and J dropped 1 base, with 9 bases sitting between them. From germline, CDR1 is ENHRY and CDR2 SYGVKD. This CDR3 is CAISESQATQETQYF. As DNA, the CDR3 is TGTGCCATCAGTGAGTCGCAGGCGACCCAAGAGACCCAGTACTTC.

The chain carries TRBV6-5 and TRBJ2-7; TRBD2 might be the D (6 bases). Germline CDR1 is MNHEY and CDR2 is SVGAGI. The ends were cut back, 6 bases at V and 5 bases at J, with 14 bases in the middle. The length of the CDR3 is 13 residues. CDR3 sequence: CASRSGRENEQYF. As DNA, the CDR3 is TGTGCCAGCAGGTCTGGACGGGAGAACGAGCAGTACTTC.

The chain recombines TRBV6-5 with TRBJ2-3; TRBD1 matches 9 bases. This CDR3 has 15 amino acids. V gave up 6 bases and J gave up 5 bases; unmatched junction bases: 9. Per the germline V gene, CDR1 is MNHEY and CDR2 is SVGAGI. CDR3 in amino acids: CASRQGAEVLDTQYF. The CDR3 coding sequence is TGTGCCAGCAGACAGGGGGCGGAGGTTTTAGATACGCAGTATTTT.

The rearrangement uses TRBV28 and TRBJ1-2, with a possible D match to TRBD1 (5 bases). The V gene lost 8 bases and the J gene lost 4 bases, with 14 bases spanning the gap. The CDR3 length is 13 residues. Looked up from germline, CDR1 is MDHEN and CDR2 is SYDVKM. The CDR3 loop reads CASGWGQGYGYTF. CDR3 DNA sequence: TGTGCCAGCGGCTGGGGCCAGGGCTATGGCTACACCTTC.

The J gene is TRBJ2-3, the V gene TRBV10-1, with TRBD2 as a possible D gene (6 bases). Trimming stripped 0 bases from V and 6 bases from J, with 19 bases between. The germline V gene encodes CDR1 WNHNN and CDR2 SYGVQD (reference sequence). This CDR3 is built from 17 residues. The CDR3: CASSESWGELFRDTQYF. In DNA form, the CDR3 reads TGCGCCAGCAGTGAGTCGTGGGGGGAGTTGTTTCGGGATACGCAGTATTTT.

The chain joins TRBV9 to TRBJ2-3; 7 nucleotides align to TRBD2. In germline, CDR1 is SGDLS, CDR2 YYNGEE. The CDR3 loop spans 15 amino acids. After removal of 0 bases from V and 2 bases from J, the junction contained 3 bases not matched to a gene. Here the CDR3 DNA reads TGTGCCAGCAGCGTAGGAGCGGGGTTCACAGATACGCAGTATTTT. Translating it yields CASSVGAGFTDTQYF.

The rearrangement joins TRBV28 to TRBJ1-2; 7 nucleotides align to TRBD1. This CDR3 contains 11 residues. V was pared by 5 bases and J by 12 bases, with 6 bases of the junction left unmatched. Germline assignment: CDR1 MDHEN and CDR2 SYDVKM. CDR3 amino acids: CASSRQGSHTF. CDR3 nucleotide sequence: TGTGCCAGCAGTAGACAGGGTTCCCACACCTTC.

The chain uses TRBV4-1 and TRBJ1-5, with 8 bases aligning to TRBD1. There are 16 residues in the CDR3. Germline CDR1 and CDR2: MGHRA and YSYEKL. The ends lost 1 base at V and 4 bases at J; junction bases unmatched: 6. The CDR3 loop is CASSQVGQGLNQPQHF. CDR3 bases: TGCGCCAGCAGCCAAGTTGGACAGGGCCTAAATCAGCCCCAGCATTTT.

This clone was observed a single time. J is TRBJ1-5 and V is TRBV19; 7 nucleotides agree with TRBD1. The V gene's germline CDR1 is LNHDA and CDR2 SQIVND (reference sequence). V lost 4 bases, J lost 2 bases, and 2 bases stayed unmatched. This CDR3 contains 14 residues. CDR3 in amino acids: CASSTDRGNQPQHF. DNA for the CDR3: TGTGCCAGTAGTACCGACAGGGGCAATCAGCCCCAGCATTTT.

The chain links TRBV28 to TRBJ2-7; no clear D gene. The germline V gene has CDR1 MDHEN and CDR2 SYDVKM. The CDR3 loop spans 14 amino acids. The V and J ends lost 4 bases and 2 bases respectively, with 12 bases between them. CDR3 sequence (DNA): TGTGCCAGCAGTTCTATCACTCCCCCCTACGAGCAGTACTTC. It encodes CASSSITPPYEQYF.

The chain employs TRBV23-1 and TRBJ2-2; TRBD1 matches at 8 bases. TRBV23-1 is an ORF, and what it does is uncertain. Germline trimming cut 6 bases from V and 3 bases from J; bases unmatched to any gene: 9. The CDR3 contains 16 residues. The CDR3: CASSKKNRGDTGELFF. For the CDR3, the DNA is TGCGCCAGCAGCAAGAAAAACAGGGGGGACACCGGGGAGCTGTTTTTT.

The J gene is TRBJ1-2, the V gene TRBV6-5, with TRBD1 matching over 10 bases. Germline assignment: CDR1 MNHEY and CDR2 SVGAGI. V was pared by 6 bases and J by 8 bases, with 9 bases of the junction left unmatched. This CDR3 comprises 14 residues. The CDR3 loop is CASRFGTGAKGYTF. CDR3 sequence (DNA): TGTGCCAGCAGATTCGGGACAGGGGCTAAGGGCTACACCTTC.

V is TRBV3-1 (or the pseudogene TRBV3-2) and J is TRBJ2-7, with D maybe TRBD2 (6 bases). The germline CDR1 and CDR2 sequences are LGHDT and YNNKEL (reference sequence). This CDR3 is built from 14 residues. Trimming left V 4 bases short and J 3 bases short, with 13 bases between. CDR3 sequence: CASSPWREDYEQYF. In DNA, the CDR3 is TGTGCCAGCAGCCCTTGGAGGGAGGACTACGAGCAGTACTTC.

The CDR3 DNA reads as TGCGCCAGCAGCCTATTGGACAGGGGGCATTCTGGAGGCTACACCTTC. Translation: CASSLLDRGHSGGYTF. The V and J genes are TRBV5-1 and TRBJ1-2; 11 bases are shared with TRBD1. The CDR3 covers 16 residues. V lost 4 bases to trimming and J lost 8 bases; unmatched junction nucleotides: 13. Germline CDR1 reads SGHRS; CDR2 reads YFSETQ.

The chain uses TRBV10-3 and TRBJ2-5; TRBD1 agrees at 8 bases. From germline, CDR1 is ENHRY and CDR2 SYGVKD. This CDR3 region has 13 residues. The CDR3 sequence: CASHGDRQETQYF. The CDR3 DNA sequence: TGTGCTTCCCACGGGGACAGGCAAGAGACCCAGTACTTC.